This TCR beta chain stems from a study of shared clonotypes between healthy human individuals. The V and J ends lost 3 bases and 4 bases respectively, with 15 bases between them. CDR1 is MNHEY, CDR2 SMNVEV, per germline (reference sequence). This CDR3 has 16 residues. Here immunoSEQ multiplex PCR was the method, and the copy in TCRdb shows in-frame clones only, minus some. The sample yields 1 million to 1.2 million clones, roughly 80% seen once. Sequencing input: memory CD4+ T cells from PBMCs. Subset noted: CD45RA-negative fraction. This clonotype originated in a man aged 18 to 30 in good health. Some clones in this sample may be carry-over from other donors' samples. The rearrangement joins TRBV27 to TRBJ1-4; D is perhaps TRBD1 (6 bases). In DNA, the CDR3 is TGTGCCAGCAGTTTTGTGGGGGGGCAAGATAATGAAAAACTGTTTTTT. Protein product: CASSFVGGQDNEKLFF.